A single sample is the source of the 11 T cell receptor beta chains below, sequenced in a study of cytomegalovirus exposure and HLA in healthy donors. Method: immunoSEQ multiplex PCR; TCRdb's copy keeps in-frame clones and lacks some. Of 140,000 or so clones listed, more than 80% were seen once; the top ten hold 5.5% to 7%. Source material: PBMCs. These receptors were collected from a woman aged 30 to 39 in good health and CMV-seropositive.

The V gene is TRBV7-2, the J gene TRBJ2-7; D gene uncertain. The CDR3 loop spans 15 amino acids. V was trimmed by 2 bases and J by 3 bases, leaving 14 bases between them. Germline CDR1 reads SGHTA; CDR2 reads FQGNSA. DNA of the CDR3: TGTGCCAGCAGCTTAAGGTTCGACACCCTCTACGAGCAGTACTTC. Translation gives CASSLRFDTLYEQYF.

This clone was recorded once. The rearrangement links TRBV21-1 to TRBJ2-7; the DNA was not used to check the table's D call, TRBD1. TRBV21-1 is a listed pseudogene. This CDR3 is 16 amino acids long. The CDR3 reads CASSKAGGQGAHEQYF. In nucleotides, the CDR3 is TGTGCCAGCAGCAAAGCCGGGGGACAGGGGGCCCACGAGCAGTACTTC.

The CDR3 here is CASSVLRDRGTDTQYF. The CDR3 nucleotides are TGTGCCAGCAGCGTACTTCGGGACAGGGGCACAGATACGCAGTATTTT. This chain links TRBV9 with TRBJ2-3; the match to TRBD1 covers 9 bases. CDR3 length: 16 residues. Germline CDR1 SGDLS, CDR2 YYNGEE. V lost 1 base and J lost 1; bases outside the gene matches: 4. Full variable domain (outside the CDR3, taken from reference TRBV9 and TRBJ2-3): DSGVTQTPKHLITATGQRVTLRCSPRSGDLSVYWYQQSLDQGLQFLIQYYNGEERAKGNILERFSAQQFPDLHSELNLSSLELGDSALYFCASSVLRDRGTDTQYFGPGTRLTVL.

The chain combines TRBV28 with TRBJ1-1, with a tentative D call TRBD1 (6 bases). The CDR3 covers 14 residues. From germline, CDR1 is MDHEN and CDR2 SYDVKM. V was pared by 3 bases and J by 4 bases, with 12 bases between. The CDR3 is CASSFAGAGTEAFF. The CDR3 bases are TGTGCCAGCAGTTTCGCAGGGGCGGGCACTGAAGCTTTCTTT. The full variable domain, with the rest looked up from reference TRBV28 and TRBJ1-1, is DVKVTQSSRYLVKRTGEKVFLECVQDMDHENMFWYRQDPGLGLRLIYFSYDVKMKEKGDIPEGYSVSREKKERFSLILESASTNQTSMYLCASSFAGAGTEAFFGQGTRLTVV.

The rearrangement joins TRBV7-9 to TRBJ2-1; the match to TRBD2 covers 11 bases. Germline-derived CDR1 and CDR2 are SEHNR and FQNEAQ (reference sequence). Trimming cost V 5 bases and J 7 bases; bases outside gene matches: 7. The CDR3 is 15 amino acids. The CDR3 is CASSPTSGGLNEQFF. The CDR3 nucleotides are TGTGCCAGCAGCCCCACTAGCGGGGGATTAAATGAGCAGTTCTTC.

This clone was seen many times. The chain uses TRBV7-2 and TRBJ2-1, with D maybe TRBD1 (6 bases). This CDR3 has 14 residues. V shed 0 bases and J shed 6 bases, with 9 bases lying between them. The germline V gene encodes CDR1 SGHTA and CDR2 FQGNSA. The CDR3 nucleotides read TGTGCCAGCAGCTTAGCGGACAGCCGCAATGAGCAGTTCTTC. Protein sequence: CASSLADSRNEQFF.

The V gene is TRBV6-5, the J gene TRBJ1-1; D is possibly TRBD1 (5 bases). Germline V CDR1 and CDR2: MNHEY, SVGAGI. Trimming pared 6 bases from V and 7 bases from J, leaving 12 bases between. The CDR3 has 12 residues. CDR3 bases: TGTGCCAGCAGCCTTACAGGCCGTGAAGCTTTCTTT. It yields the protein CASSLTGREAFF.

This chain connects TRBV25-1 to TRBJ1-1; 10 bases are shared with TRBD1. With 6 bases clipped from V and 6 bases from J, the junction kept 10 bases outside the gene matches. The CDR3 runs 15 residues. CDR1 MGHDK and CDR2 SYGVNS come from the germline V gene. The CDR3: CASRHTGQGVPEAFF. In DNA form, the CDR3 reads TGTGCCAGCAGGCACACCGGACAGGGGGTTCCTGAAGCTTTCTTT.

The chain couples TRBV2 to TRBJ2-1; 8 nucleotides agree with TRBD2. CDR3 length equals 12 residues. V shed 8 bases, J shed 7 bases, and the junction held 4 bases outside the gene matches. Germline-derived CDR1 and CDR2 are SNHLY and FYNNEI. CDR3 nucleotides: TGTGCCAGCGCGGCGGGAGGTAATGAGCAGTTCTTC. This sequence encodes CASAAGGNEQFF.

The chain joins TRBV9 to TRBJ1-2; no clear D gene. CDR3 length equals 12 residues. The V end lost 3 bases, the J end lost 1 base, and 4 bases lay between the germline ends. From germline, CDR1 is SGDLS and CDR2 YYNGEE. The CDR3 spells CASSGLNYGYTF. The CDR3 nucleotides are TGTGCCAGCAGCGGACTTAACTATGGCTACACCTTC.

V usage is TRBV7-6 and J usage is TRBJ2-5; 7 positions agree with TRBD1. This CDR3 contains 15 residues. CDR1 and CDR2 (germline): SGHVS, FNYEAQ. After removal of 4 bases from V and 2 bases from J, the junction contained 7 bases not matched to a gene. CDR3: CASSWAGTAQETQYF. In nucleotides, the CDR3 is TGTGCCAGCAGCTGGGCCGGGACAGCTCAAGAGACCCAGTACTTC.